The sequence of this TCR beta chain was determined in a study of blood T cell repertoires in COVID-19. Study as a whole: The study drew acute and convalescent COVID-19 samples from the United States, Italy and Spain. The analysed material was cDNA or gDNA that came from T cells, B-cell-depleted T cells, or PBMCs.

Authors' analysis steps: Reference gene primer amplification gave nucleated cell count estimates. Data came from immunoSEQ multiplex PCR; TCRdb stores just in-frame clones and leaves some out. V, J and clone size derive from that table, while D and trimming were established from the DNA sequence. The sample lists about 200,000 clones; 81% were seen once. CDR3 length: 17 residues. Per germline, CDR1 KGHDR and CDR2 SFDVKD. Trimming removed 6 bases from V and 5 bases from J; junction bases left unmatched: 7. The receptor comes from a woman older than 75 with acute or convalescent COVID-19. What was sequenced was peripheral blood. This chain connects TRBV24-1 to TRBJ2-2, with TRBD2 matching 14 bases. CDR3 loop: CATSSGTSGRVTGELFF. The CDR3, as DNA: TGTGCCACCAGTTCCGGGACTAGCGGGAGAGTTACCGGGGAGCTGTTTTTT.